This T cell receptor beta chain was obtained from a study of CXCR3-negative and CXCR3-positive naive CD8 T cells (dated by TCRdb to the late 2010s). About the full investigation: About 135 million TRB reads were obtained in total, roughly 1.5 +/- 0.3 million reads per library. The TRBV-TRBJ cluster analysis covered naive subsets from about five donors and memory cells from 3 donors. Data from 11 donors, pooled across two independent experiments, went into the diversity and physicochemical repertoire analyses.

Sequencer: NextSeq 550. The Human TCR Profiling Kit (MiLaboratory) was used to make UMI-labeled 5' RACE TRB cDNA libraries. cDNA synthesis used the entire amount of extracted RNA, and PCR amplification then used the entire amount of cDNA produced. The libraries were made side by side, with each library going through the same number of PCR cycles. The original methods were these. About 53,000 +/- 9,400 unique UMI-labeled TRB cDNA molecules per library were extracted with MIGEC and MiXCR, with at least two reads per UMI required. Each library averaged about 38,000 +/- 11,000 functional in-frame TRB CDR3 nucleotide clonotypes without stop codons. After downsampling to 5000 UMI-labeled TRB molecules per sample, diversity metrics, including normalized Shannon-Wiener and Chao1, were computed in VDJtools. VDJtools computed clonotype-size-weighted physicochemical properties of the central five CDR3 residues: interaction energy, strength, volume and Kidera factor 4. Based on TCRdb reprocessing of the reads, there is one entry per CDR3 protein sequence, and DNA is missing. These V and J calls originate from TCRdb's pipeline instead of the authors' own analysis. The sample's clone listing holds about 89,000 distinct CDR3 sequences. The ten largest account for approximately 0.53% of the sample.

As for this clonotype: Its cognate antigen has yet to be identified.

The paper's findings and limits, for the study overall: Compared with CXCR3-negative naive cells, CXCR3-positive naive cells had TRB CDR3s with higher hydrophobicity (lower Kidera factor 4), lower energy, and higher strength and volume indices. Freshly isolated PBMCs were used for most assays because CXCR3 expression partially decreased after cryopreservation. Because surface CD5, which is linked to self-reactivity in mice, was comparable between the naive subsets, TCR interaction strength was also inferred from the physicochemical properties of TRB CDR3s. Both naive subsets had comparably high repertoire diversity, while memory CD8+ T cells had much lower repertoire diversity. Naive CXCR3-negative and CXCR3-positive cells from the same donor showed similar TRBV-TRBJ usage, whereas memory cells showed distinct patterns.

For each CD8+ T cell subset, flow sorting was done in triplicate, and 300,000 to 350,000 cells per subset went directly into RLT lysis buffer. To exclude memory contaminants, naive CD8+ T cells were stringently defined as CD45RO-CCR7+CD27+CD95-. Peripheral blood mononuclear cells were isolated from buffy coats by standard density gradient centrifugation. A FACSAria III was used to flow-sort naive CXCR3-negative and CXCR3-positive CD8+ T cells. An RNeasy Mini Kit was used to extract total RNA from the sorted cells. The cysteine opens and the phenylalanine closes a CDR3 of 17 amino acids. DNA was not recorded.

The chain is made from TRBV12-3 or TRBV12-4 and TRBJ2-4; TCRdb gives TRBD2 as the D gene, but with no DNA this cannot be confirmed. The sample comprised naive CXCR3+ CD8+ T cells from blood. The cell subset or site label for this specimen denotes: CD45RO-CCR7+CD27+CD95- naive CD8+ T cells expressing CXCR3 (TNR3+). The source of this sequence is a human donor in good health. Some clones in this sample may be carry-over from other donors' samples. This receptor has the CDR3 CASWGGEGIKAKNIQYF.